This entry lists 11 T cell receptor beta chains sequenced from one sample in a study of blood T cells in healthy people across ages. Primed by a sample-barcoded 5' primer and a J-beta primer mix, a second PCR proceeded for roughly 6 to 12 cycles. TCRdb ran MiXCR on the 5' RACE reads and lists one entry per CDR3 protein. This sample yields 1 million or so distinct CDR3 sequences, of which 45% are seen a single time; approximately 20% belongs to the top ten. The material sequenced was blood. These receptors were collected from a woman between 55 and 75 years old in good health.

In this sample, this clonotype turned up once. The genes are TRBV27 and TRBJ2-3; TRBD2 agrees at 8 bases. V was pared by 0 bases and J by 0 bases, with 20 bases of the junction left unmatched. In germline, CDR1 is MNHEY, CDR2 SMNVEV (reference sequence). The CDR3 spans 22 residues. The CDR3 loop is CASSLSDPWWGPSGQSTDTQYF. The CDR3 region has the DNA TGTGCCAGCAGTTTATCGGATCCTTGGTGGGGGCCTAGCGGGCAAAGCACAGATACGCAGTATTTT.

The CDR3 loop is CASTLGGGALNEQFF. CDR3 sequence (DNA): TGTGCCAGCACCCTCGGAGGGGGGGCGCTTAATGAGCAGTTCTTC. The rearrangement uses TRBV13 and TRBJ2-1, with TRBD2 as a possible D gene (7 bases). Trimming cost V 7 bases and J 7 bases, with 20 bases left between them. The CDR3 totals 15 residues. Germline V CDR1 and CDR2: PRHDT, FYEKMQ (reference sequence).

The chain is built from TRBV20-1 and TRBJ2-5; 8 bases match TRBD2. CDR3 length: 15 amino acids. The trim removed 2 bases at V and 3 bases at J, leaving 8 bases unmatched. From germline, CDR1 is DFQATT and CDR2 SNEGSKA (reference sequence). The chain's CDR3 is CSARPLVGREETQYF. The CDR3 DNA is TGCAGTGCTAGACCCCTCGTCGGGAGGGAAGAGACCCAGTACTTC.

This clonotype was recorded a few times. The chain links TRBV20-1 to TRBJ2-3; TRBD2 is a possible D gene (6 bases). V was trimmed by 3 bases and J by 1 base, leaving 17 bases between them. Germline lookup yields CDR1 DFQATT and CDR2 SNEGSKA (reference sequence). The CDR3 runs to 16 residues. CDR3 DNA: TGCAGTGCTAGTGGGCGGAGGGGAAGAGGCACAGATACGCAGTATTTT. Translated: CSASGRRGRGTDTQYF.

The rearrangement joins TRBV20-1 to TRBJ1-1, with TRBD1 matching over 8 bases. With 0 bases clipped from V and 3 bases from J, the junction kept 6 bases outside the gene matches. The CDR3 extends over 15 amino acids. From germline, CDR1 is DFQATT and CDR2 SNEGSKA (reference sequence). The CDR3 spells CSARDRTGRDTEAFF. CDR3 DNA sequence: TGCAGTGCTAGAGACCGGACAGGGCGGGACACTGAAGCTTTCTTT.

In regard to this clonotype: At one end the junction does not follow the germline gene, possibly because of a read error. The rearrangement uses TRBV7-7 and TRBJ2-1; maybe TRBD2 (6 bases). The length of the CDR3 is 14 residues. Germline V lookup: CDR1 SSHAT, CDR2 FNYEAQ (reference sequence). The CDR3 loop reads CTSSLAAGDNEQFF. The CDR3, as DNA: TGTACCAGCAGCTTAGCGGCCGGTGACAATGAGCAGTTCTTC.

CDR3 nucleotide sequence: TGTGCCAGCACTGCAGACAGGAACTATGGCTACACCTTC. It specifies CASTADRNYGYTF. The V gene is TRBV28, the J gene TRBJ1-2; a possible D gene is TRBD1 (6 bases). The germline V and J ends were trimmed by 7 bases and 2 bases, with 11 bases remaining between them. In germline, CDR1 is MDHEN, CDR2 SYDVKM. The CDR3 is 13 amino acids.

This clonotype has more than one count but fewer than ten. The chain carries TRBV27 and TRBJ2-3, with TRBD2 matching over 10 bases. The germline V gene has CDR1 MNHEY and CDR2 SMNVEV (reference sequence). V lost 3 bases to trimming and J lost 2 bases; unmatched junction nucleotides: 5. This CDR3 comprises 16 residues. CDR3 DNA: TGTGCCAGCAGTTTTCTCGGGACTAGCGTCACAGATACGCAGTATTTT. It specifies CASSFLGTSVTDTQYF.

This rearrangement joins TRBV18 to TRBJ2-6; no clear D gene. The CDR3 contains 14 residues. V lost 4 bases and J lost 3, with 7 bases in between. Germline lookup yields CDR1 KGHSH and CDR2 LQKENI. CDR3: CASSRESGANVLTF. The CDR3 DNA reads as TGTGCCAGCTCACGGGAAAGTGGGGCCAACGTCCTGACTTTC.

This chain uses TRBV7-9 with TRBJ2-5; D gene unclear. Per germline, CDR1 SEHNR and CDR2 FQNEAQ (reference sequence). The CDR3 is 13 residues long. Trimming took off 7 bases at V and 2 bases at J, with 11 bases between the two ends. In nucleotides, the CDR3 is TGTGCCAGCAAAAGGGCAGATCAAGAGACCCAGTACTTC. Translated, it gives CASKRADQETQYF.

The J gene is TRBJ2-5, the V gene TRBV2; D not resolved. Germline CDR1 is SNHLY and CDR2 is FYNNEI. Trimming cost V 7 bases and J 5 bases, with 5 bases left between them. The CDR3 has 10 residues. The CDR3 loop is CASTWETQYF. CDR3 in DNA: TGTGCCAGCACGTGGGAGACCCAGTACTTC.